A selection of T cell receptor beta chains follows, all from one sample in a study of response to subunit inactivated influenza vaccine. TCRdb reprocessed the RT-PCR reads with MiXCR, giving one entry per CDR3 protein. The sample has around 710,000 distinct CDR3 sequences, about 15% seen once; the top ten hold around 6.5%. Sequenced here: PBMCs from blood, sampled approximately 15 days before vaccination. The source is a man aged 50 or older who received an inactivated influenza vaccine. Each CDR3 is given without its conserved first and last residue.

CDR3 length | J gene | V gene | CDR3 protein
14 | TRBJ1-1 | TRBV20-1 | SALKGGGRVRTEAF
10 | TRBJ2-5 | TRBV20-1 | SVTGHQETQY
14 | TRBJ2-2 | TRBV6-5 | ASSYGLAENTGELF
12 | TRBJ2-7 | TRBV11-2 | ASSPQPDDYEQY
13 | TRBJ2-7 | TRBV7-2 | ASSTEGLAGYEQY
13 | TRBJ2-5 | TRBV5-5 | ASSLSTGYVETQY
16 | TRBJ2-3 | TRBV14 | ASSPGLAGVSVADTQY
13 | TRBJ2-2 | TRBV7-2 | ASSRVRANTGELF
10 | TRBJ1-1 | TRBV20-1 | SAGTGKAEAF
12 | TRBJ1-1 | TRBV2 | ASTADRVYTEAF
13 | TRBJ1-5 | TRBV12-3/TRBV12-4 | ASSPQGKGNQPQH
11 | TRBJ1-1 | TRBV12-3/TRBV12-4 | ASSRTANTEAF
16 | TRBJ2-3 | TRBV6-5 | ASSYGLAGGRRTDTQY
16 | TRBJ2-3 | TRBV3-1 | ASSQAASGSYRTDTQY
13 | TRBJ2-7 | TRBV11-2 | ASSLASGGSYEQY
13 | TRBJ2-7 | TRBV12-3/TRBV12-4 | ASRQGTSGFYEQY
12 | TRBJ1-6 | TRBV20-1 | SASNSVDNSPLH
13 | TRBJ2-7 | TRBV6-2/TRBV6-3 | ASSPAGLAVYEQY
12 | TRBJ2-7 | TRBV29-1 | SAIAGGPGGEQY
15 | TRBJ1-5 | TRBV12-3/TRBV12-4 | ASSLVSQQENNQPQH
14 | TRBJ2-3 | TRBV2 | ASSEAPAGALATQY
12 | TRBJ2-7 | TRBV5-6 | ASSLLQGASEQY
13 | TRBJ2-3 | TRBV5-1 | ASSPMTGNGDTQY
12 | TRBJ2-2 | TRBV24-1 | ATGGLTSTGELF
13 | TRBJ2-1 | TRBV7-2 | ASSRRARGESEQF
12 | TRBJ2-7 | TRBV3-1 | ASSQLQVSYEQY
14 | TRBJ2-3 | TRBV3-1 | ASSQAGTGTADTQY
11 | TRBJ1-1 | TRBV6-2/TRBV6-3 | ASMGQRHTEAF
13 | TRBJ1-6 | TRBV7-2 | ASSPLGGTNSPLH
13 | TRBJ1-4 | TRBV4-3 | ASSQNQGENEKLF
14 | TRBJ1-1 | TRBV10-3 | AISESGLTGNTEAF
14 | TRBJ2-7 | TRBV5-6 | ASSFLAETGTYEQY
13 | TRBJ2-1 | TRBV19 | ASATGERFHNEQF
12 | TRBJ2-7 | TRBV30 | AWSVLGQQYEQY
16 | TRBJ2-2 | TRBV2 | TSCQGEGQGASTGELF
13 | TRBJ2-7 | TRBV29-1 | SVGLSGAVRSEQY
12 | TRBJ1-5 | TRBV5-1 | ASSTGQPHGAQH
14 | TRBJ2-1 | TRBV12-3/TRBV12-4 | ASSLYSGGAYNEQF
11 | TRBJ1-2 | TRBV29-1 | SVDAGGNYGYT
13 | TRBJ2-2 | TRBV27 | ASTRVGRNTGELF
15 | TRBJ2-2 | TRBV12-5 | ASGLTPGAMGTGELF
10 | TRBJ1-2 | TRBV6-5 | ASSYGGRRYT